This T cell receptor (beta chain) was recorded in a study of CD8+ T cells in alopecia areata. Study-level points and caveats: Tissue-resident alphabeta T cells belonging to normal skin likewise get sequenced within scalp specimens.

Isolated RNA was reverse transcribed into cDNA used as the sequencing template. Assay: immunoSEQ multiplex PCR; the TCRdb copy retains only in-frame clones and omits some. The data contain 110,000 or so clones, less than 75% of them singletons. In regard to this clone: Its antigen is unidentified.

The ends were cut back, 3 bases at V and 1 base at J, with 13 bases in the middle. Germline values: CDR1 SNHLY, CDR2 FYNNEI. The CDR3 has 15 residues. Treatment described: oral pan-JAK inhibitor, 5-10 mg twice daily. Sorting separated CD4+ and CD8+ T cells out of PBMCs. This TCR derives from a human donor with alopecia areata. The gene calls are TRBV2 and TRBJ2-7; D unclear. The source material was CD8+ T cells sorted from blood, sampled at week 4, from a patient treated with tofacitinib. CDR3 DNA: TGTGCCAGCAGTGACGACGGTCTCTCATCCTACGAGCAGTACTTC. Its translation: CASSDDGLSSYEQYF.